A selection of T cell receptor beta chains follows, all from one sample in a study of Graves' ophthalmopathy and Graves' hyperthyroidism. TCRdb re-called the multiplex PCR reads with MiXCR, one entry per CDR3 protein. Found here are around 1,000,000 distinct CDR3 sequences, approximately 35% of them singletons; the top ten hold approximately 10%. Input material: peripheral blood or thyroid tissue (not recorded which). Receptors originate from an adult man with Graves' hyperthyroidism. Each CDR3 is given with its conserved first and last residue. Fields, in order: V gene, D gene, J gene, clone size, CDR3 DNA, CDR3 protein. D genes are given only for firm matches. Some rows have no size entry. The others give once, few or many, or a class for an expanded clone.

v_gene: TRBV10-3
d_gene: NA
j_gene: TRBJ2-7
abundance: many
CDR3nt: TGTGCCATCAACCCGGGAAGCGGCGGGGGCGCCTACGAGCAGTACTTC
CDR3aa: CAINPGSGGGAYEQYF

v_gene: TRBV19
d_gene: TRBD2
j_gene: TRBJ2-2
abundance: many
CDR3nt: TGTGCCAGCACAAGCGGGAGAAATACCGGGGAGCTGTTTTTT
CDR3aa: CASTSGRNTGELFF

v_gene: TRBV7-2
d_gene: NA
j_gene: TRBJ1-4
abundance: NA
CDR3nt: TGTGCCAGCAGTCTCCTGGCGGGAGGTGAACTGTTTTTT
CDR3aa: CASSLLAGGELFF

v_gene: TRBV7-3
d_gene: NA
j_gene: TRBJ2-5
abundance: NA
CDR3nt: TGTGCCAGCAGCCAGGGGATACTAGAGACCCAGTACTTC
CDR3aa: CASSQGILETQYF

v_gene: TRBV7-6
d_gene: NA
j_gene: TRBJ2-7
abundance: many
CDR3nt: TGTGCCAGCAGCTCACGGGGGGCCCAAGAAGAGCAGTACTTC
CDR3aa: CASSSRGAQEEQYF

v_gene: TRBV6-5
d_gene: TRBD1
j_gene: TRBJ2-5
abundance: NA
CDR3nt: TGTGCCAGCAGTTCTACAGGGGGCTCTTGGGAGACCCAGTACTTC
CDR3aa: CASSSTGGSWETQYF

v_gene: TRBV6-4
d_gene: TRBD1
j_gene: TRBJ2-2
abundance: few
CDR3nt: TGTGCCAGCAGCGAGGACAGGGCCATTACCGGGGAGCTGTTTTTT
CDR3aa: CASSEDRAITGELFF

v_gene: TRBV15
d_gene: NA
j_gene: TRBJ1-5
abundance: many
CDR3nt: TGTGCCACCGGGCCAGGGTATGGGGGTCAGCCCCAGCATTTT
CDR3aa: CATGPGYGGQPQHF

v_gene: TRBV11-2
d_gene: NA
j_gene: TRBJ2-7
abundance: NA
CDR3nt: TGTGCCAGCAGCCCAAATGCCGGTCGCTACGAGCAGTACTTC
CDR3aa: CASSPNAGRYEQYF

v_gene: TRBV11-2
d_gene: TRBD1
j_gene: TRBJ1-2
abundance: NA
CDR3nt: TGTGCCAGCAGCTCACCGGGACAGGGCGGCTACACCTTC
CDR3aa: CASSSPGQGGYTF

v_gene: TRBV7-2
d_gene: TRBD2
j_gene: TRBJ2-5
abundance: NA
CDR3nt: TGTGCCAGCAGCCAATCTCGGGGGACTAGCGGGAGTAGGCCGCAAGAGACCCAGTACTTC
CDR3aa: CASSQSRGTSGSRPQETQYF

v_gene: TRBV12-3/TRBV12-4
d_gene: NA
j_gene: TRBJ1-4
abundance: NA
CDR3nt: TGTGCCAGCAGTTTTATAGGGACGGGAGAAAAACTGTTTTTT
CDR3aa: CASSFIGTGEKLFF

v_gene: TRBV20-1
d_gene: TRBD2
j_gene: TRBJ2-7
abundance: many
CDR3nt: TGCAGTGCTACTCCCGGGACTAGAGCCTACGAGCAGTACTTC
CDR3aa: CSATPGTRAYEQYF

v_gene: TRBV5-1
d_gene: NA
j_gene: TRBJ1-1
abundance: many
CDR3nt: TGCGCCAGCAGCTCCCCAGCGAACACTGAAGCTTTCTTT
CDR3aa: CASSSPANTEAFF

v_gene: TRBV7-9
d_gene: NA
j_gene: TRBJ2-7
abundance: few
CDR3nt: TGTGCCAGCAGCTTAGACGGGGTAGGGGCCTCCTACGAGCAGTACTTC
CDR3aa: CASSLDGVGASYEQYF

v_gene: TRBV9
d_gene: NA
j_gene: TRBJ2-7
abundance: many
CDR3nt: TGTGCCAGCAGCACCCGGATGGACGGCGAGCAGTACTTC
CDR3aa: CASSTRMDGEQYF

v_gene: TRBV4-2
d_gene: NA
j_gene: TRBJ1-2
abundance: few
CDR3nt: TGTGCCAGCAGCCGGGAAGGAGCGGGTGGCTATGGCTACACCTTC
CDR3aa: CASSREGAGGYGYTF

v_gene: TRBV9
d_gene: NA
j_gene: TRBJ1-6
abundance: NA
CDR3nt: TGTGCCAGCAGCACCATGTCTCCAGGGGCCAATTCACCCCTCCACTTT
CDR3aa: CASSTMSPGANSPLHF

v_gene: TRBV10-3
d_gene: NA
j_gene: TRBJ2-6
abundance: few
CDR3nt: TGTGCCATCAGTGAGTCCCCTGGGGCCAACGTCCTGACTTTC
CDR3aa: CAISESPGANVLTF

v_gene: TRBV19
d_gene: NA
j_gene: TRBJ2-2
abundance: NA
CDR3nt: TGTGCCAGTAGTTTCCAGCAGGGGACCACCGGGGAGCTGTTTTTT
CDR3aa: CASSFQQGTTGELFF

v_gene: TRBV29-1
d_gene: NA
j_gene: TRBJ1-2
abundance: NA
CDR3nt: TGCAGCGTTGTAACAGGCTCGGGACGACCGGTAGCTAACTATGGCTACACCTTC
CDR3aa: CSVVTGSGRPVANYGYTF

v_gene: TRBV13
d_gene: TRBD1
j_gene: TRBJ1-2
abundance: many
CDR3nt: TGTGCCAGCAGCCCAAACCGGGACAGCCGGTATGGCTACACCTTC
CDR3aa: CASSPNRDSRYGYTF

v_gene: TRBV20-1
d_gene: NA
j_gene: TRBJ1-1
abundance: many
CDR3nt: TGCAGTACTCGCCGGCCCACAGTTTACACTGAAGCTTTCTTT
CDR3aa: CSTRRPTVYTEAFF

v_gene: TRBV6-2/TRBV6-3
d_gene: NA
j_gene: TRBJ2-7
abundance: NA
CDR3nt: TGTGCCAGCAGTTATGGCAAAGCCTACGAGCAGTACTTC
CDR3aa: CASSYGKAYEQYF

v_gene: TRBV10-3
d_gene: NA
j_gene: TRBJ1-2
abundance: once
CDR3nt: TGTGCCATCAGTGAGTCGGGAGTCGGCTACACCTTC
CDR3aa: CAISESGVGYTF

v_gene: TRBV7-9
d_gene: NA
j_gene: TRBJ2-5
abundance: many
CDR3nt: TGTGCCAGCAGCTTAGGGTTTTATCAAGAGACCCAGTACTTC
CDR3aa: CASSLGFYQETQYF

v_gene: TRBV7-2
d_gene: TRBD1
j_gene: TRBJ1-3
abundance: many
CDR3nt: TGTGCCAGCAGCTCTAGGCCGACAGGGGTCGTTCGGGACACCATATATTTT
CDR3aa: CASSSRPTGVVRDTIYF

v_gene: TRBV5-6
d_gene: TRBD1
j_gene: TRBJ2-7
abundance: few
CDR3nt: TGTGCCAGCAGCGCGTCCGGGACAGGACGCTACGAGCAGTACTTC
CDR3aa: CASSASGTGRYEQYF

v_gene: TRBV12-3/TRBV12-4
d_gene: NA
j_gene: TRBJ2-7
abundance: few
CDR3nt: TGTGCCAGCAGTTTAAGGGGCGGAATCGAGCAGTACTTC
CDR3aa: CASSLRGGIEQYF

v_gene: TRBV10-2
d_gene: NA
j_gene: TRBJ1-5
abundance: NA
CDR3nt: TGTGCCAGCAACGACAGGTATAGCAATCAGCCCCAGCATTTT
CDR3aa: CASNDRYSNQPQHF

v_gene: TRBV20-1
d_gene: NA
j_gene: TRBJ2-7
abundance: NA
CDR3nt: TGCAGTGCTAGAGATCGGACCAGGGAAAAATACGAGCAGTACTTC
CDR3aa: CSARDRTREKYEQYF

v_gene: TRBV7-2
d_gene: TRBD2
j_gene: TRBJ2-5
abundance: many
CDR3nt: TGTGCCAGCAGCTTAGGGCCTAGCGGGGAGACCCAGTACTTC
CDR3aa: CASSLGPSGETQYF

v_gene: TRBV6-5
d_gene: NA
j_gene: TRBJ2-7
abundance: NA
CDR3nt: TGTGCCAGCAGCGTAGCGTTTAGCTCCTACGAGCAGTACTTC
CDR3aa: CASSVAFSSYEQYF

v_gene: TRBV6-1
d_gene: NA
j_gene: TRBJ1-1
abundance: NA
CDR3nt: TGTGCCAGCAGGCCCCTTACAAGGCCCTTAGAGGACACTGAAGCTTTCTTT
CDR3aa: CASRPLTRPLEDTEAFF

v_gene: TRBV5-1
d_gene: TRBD1
j_gene: TRBJ2-7
abundance: NA
CDR3nt: TGCGCCAGCCGCGGCCGGGACAGCGCTTACGAGCAGTACTTC
CDR3aa: CASRGRDSAYEQYF

v_gene: TRBV20-1
d_gene: TRBD1
j_gene: TRBJ1-5
abundance: NA
CDR3nt: TGCAGTGTTACAGGGGATAATCAGCCCCAGCATTTT
CDR3aa: CSVTGDNQPQHF

v_gene: TRBV19
d_gene: TRBD1
j_gene: TRBJ2-6
abundance: NA
CDR3nt: TGTGCCAGTAGTGGCTCGGACAGGGCAGTATCTGGGGCCAACGTCCTGACTTTC
CDR3aa: CASSGSDRAVSGANVLTF

v_gene: TRBV10-3
d_gene: NA
j_gene: TRBJ2-5
abundance: many
CDR3nt: TGTGCCATCAGTGAGGAGGATTGGGAGACCCAGTACTTC
CDR3aa: CAISEEDWETQYF

v_gene: TRBV10-3
d_gene: NA
j_gene: TRBJ2-5
abundance: few
CDR3nt: TGTGCCATCAGTGAGTGGGTCAGACAGCAAGAGACCCAGTACTTC
CDR3aa: CAISEWVRQQETQYF

v_gene: TRBV5-1
d_gene: TRBD1
j_gene: TRBJ2-7
abundance: many
CDR3nt: TGCGCCAGCAGCTTGGGACAGGGGCTTATTGACGAGCAGTACTTC
CDR3aa: CASSLGQGLIDEQYF

v_gene: TRBV5-1
d_gene: TRBD1
j_gene: TRBJ2-6
abundance: few
CDR3nt: TGCGCCAGCAGCTCTCCGGGACAGGGGACAGATTCTGGGGCCAACGTCCTGACTTTC
CDR3aa: CASSSPGQGTDSGANVLTF

v_gene: TRBV10-2
d_gene: NA
j_gene: TRBJ1-6
abundance: NA
CDR3nt: TGCGCCAGCAGTGACAGGGGCGGCGAGTCACCCCTCCACTTT
CDR3aa: CASSDRGGESPLHF

v_gene: TRBV20-1
d_gene: NA
j_gene: TRBJ2-5
abundance: NA
CDR3nt: TGCAGTGCCGGAGTGGGAGTTGGGGAGACCCAGTACTTC
CDR3aa: CSAGVGVGETQYF

v_gene: TRBV24-1
d_gene: NA
j_gene: TRBJ1-5
abundance: NA
CDR3nt: TGCGCCACCAGCGCCGGCAGGCGTAGCAATCAGCCCCAGCATTTT
CDR3aa: CATSAGRRSNQPQHF

v_gene: TRBV30
d_gene: NA
j_gene: TRBJ1-1
abundance: few
CDR3nt: TGTGCCTGCCTATGGGGCAGCGGGACTGAAGCTTTCTTT
CDR3aa: CACLWGSGTEAFF

v_gene: TRBV7-9
d_gene: TRBD1
j_gene: TRBJ1-6
abundance: NA
CDR3nt: TGTGCCAGCAGTTTCGGACAGGGGGCGGGTAATTCACCCCTCCACTTT
CDR3aa: CASSFGQGAGNSPLHF

v_gene: TRBV20-1
d_gene: TRBD1
j_gene: TRBJ1-5
abundance: NA
CDR3nt: TGCAGTGCTAGAAAGACAGGGCGTCTGCAGCCCCAGCATTTT
CDR3aa: CSARKTGRLQPQHF

v_gene: TRBV12-3/TRBV12-4
d_gene: NA
j_gene: TRBJ1-5
abundance: once
CDR3nt: TGTGCCAGCGGTTCAGGGGCCAGGGGAGCCCAGCATTTT
CDR3aa: CASGSGARGAQHF

v_gene: TRBV14
d_gene: NA
j_gene: TRBJ2-3
abundance: NA
CDR3nt: TGTGCCAGCAGCCAAGGGACACGGGGCACAGATACGCAGTATTTT
CDR3aa: CASSQGTRGTDTQYF